The 15 T cell receptor beta chains presented below share a single source sample, sequenced in a study of T cells after yellow fever vaccination. TCRdb itself ran the 5' RACE reads through MiXCR, one entry per CDR3 protein. The profile shows 500,000 to 650,000 distinct CDR3 sequences, around 17% of them singletons. Sequencing used PBMCs, obtained less than 6 days after the first yellow fever vaccination. All receptors derive from a man aged 18-30 years who received the YFV17D yellow fever vaccine.

This clonotype was detected a few times. This rearrangement joins TRBV7-2 to TRBJ2-4, with TRBD1 matching over 7 bases. The CDR3 is made up of 15 amino acids. The germline gives CDR1 SGHTA, CDR2 FQGNSA. The V and J ends lost 5 bases and 5 bases, in that order; junction bases with no gene match: 9. The CDR3: CASSARQGLQNIQYF. The CDR3 coding sequence is TGTGCCAGCAGCGCCCGACAGGGCCTCCAAAACATTCAGTACTTC.

This clonotype was seen more than once but under ten times. The V and J genes are TRBV20-1 and TRBJ2-7; the D gene is possibly TRBD2 (7 bases). The CDR3 runs 14 residues. The germline gives CDR1 DFQATT, CDR2 SNEGSKA (reference sequence). The ends were cut back, 7 bases at V and 0 bases at J, with 16 bases in the middle. CDR3 sequence reads: CSVWEGGYSYEQYF. CDR3 DNA sequence: TGCAGTGTGTGGGAGGGGGGCTACTCCTACGAGCAGTACTTC.

The rearrangement links TRBV10-3 to TRBJ2-3; TRBD2 might be the D (6 bases). With 4 bases removed from V and 6 bases from J, the gap between germline ends came to 8 bases. CDR3 length: 12 residues. Per germline, CDR1 ENHRY and CDR2 SYGVKD. Written as DNA, the CDR3 is TGTGCCATCAGTGGGACTATGGATACGCAGTATTTT. This encodes CAISGTMDTQYF.

The V gene is TRBV12-3 or TRBV12-4, the J gene TRBJ1-5; D gene uncertain. V gave up 3 bases and J gave up 8 bases, with 11 bases separating them. The CDR3 covers 13 residues. The CDR3 coding sequence is TGTGCCAGCAGTTTCACGCCCGGGGAGCCCCAGCATTTT. It specifies CASSFTPGEPQHF.

The chain links TRBV20-1 to TRBJ2-1; the match to TRBD2 covers 7 bases. The CDR3 loop spans 14 amino acids. Germline CDR1 DFQATT, CDR2 SNEGSKA (reference sequence). V shed 3 bases and J 5 bases; nucleotides not matched to a gene: 7. The CDR3 protein is CSASSSGINNEQFF. The CDR3 coding sequence is TGCAGTGCTAGTTCCAGCGGGATAAACAATGAGCAGTTCTTC.

This clonotype has a count of ten or more. The chain links TRBV4-3 to TRBJ2-1, with D perhaps TRBD1 or TRBD2 (7 bases each). The CDR3 length is 16 residues. Germline CDR1 LGHNA, CDR2 YSLEER. V lost 0 bases and J lost 7, with 16 bases in between. The CDR3 DNA reads TGCGCCAGCAGCCAAGAAGGGAGGGGGCGGCGGAATGAGCAGTTCTTC. Its protein product is CASSQEGRGRRNEQFF.

This clonotype was detected ten times or more. The chain is built from TRBV10-3 and TRBJ2-7; tentatively, D is TRBD1 or TRBD2 (5 bases each). V shed 6 bases and J shed 5 bases, with 20 bases lying between them. This CDR3 has 15 amino acids. Germline assignment: CDR1 ENHRY and CDR2 SYGVKD. The CDR3 spells CAISALGTASNEQYV. In DNA form, the CDR3 reads TGTGCCATCAGCGCCCTCGGGACGGCGTCAAACGAGCAGTACGTC.

This chain links TRBV6-1 with TRBJ1-1; D call uncertain. V was clipped by 6 bases and J by 7 bases, with 15 bases between them. This CDR3 has 13 amino acids. Germline CDR1 reads MNHNS; CDR2 reads SASEGT. CDR3 nucleotide sequence: TGTGCCAGCAGCCACCCTTTAGGGAGTGAAGCTTTCTTT. Its translation is CASSHPLGSEAFF.

This sequence joins TRBV6-2 or TRBV6-3 and TRBJ1-5, with unresolved D. Trimming took 4 bases from V and 7 from J, leaving 20 bases between them. CDR3 length: 16 residues. Per germline, CDR1 MNHEY and CDR2 SVGEGT. The CDR3 DNA follows: TGTGCCAGCAGTTTACCTCCGGGCGCAGCGAAGCAGCCCCAGCATTTT. This gives the protein CASSLPPGAAKQPQHF.

V is TRBV4-2 and J is TRBJ2-5; possibly TRBD2 for D (6 bases). The germline V gene has CDR1 LGHNA and CDR2 YNFKEQ. The CDR3 loop spans 11 amino acids. Trimming left V 11 bases short and J 7 bases short, with 14 bases between. The CDR3 here is CASAGGVTQYF. DNA of the CDR3: TGTGCCTCAGCCGGAGGGGTGACCCAGTACTTC.

This clonotype came up a few times. The J gene is TRBJ2-3, the V gene TRBV12-3 or TRBV12-4; tentative D call: TRBD2 (6 bases). CDR3 length: 16 amino acids. V lost 5 bases to trimming and J lost 6 bases, with 21 bases between them. CDR3 nucleotide sequence: TGTGCCAGCAGTCCCGATTTGGGCGGGGTGGGCGATACGCAGTATTTT. Residues: CASSPDLGGVGDTQYF.

J is TRBJ1-1 and V is TRBV14; possibly TRBD1 for D (6 bases). Between the trimmed V and J ends, which lost 4 bases and 6 bases, there was a span of 12 bases. The CDR3 runs 13 residues. The germline gives CDR1 SGHDN, CDR2 FVKESK. The CDR3 DNA reads TGTGCCAGCAGCCGAACAGGGATCGCTGAAGCTTTCTTT. Encoded protein: CASSRTGIAEAFF. Full variable domain (outside the CDR3, taken from reference TRBV14 and TRBJ1-1): EAGVTQFPSHSVIEKGQTVTLRCDPISGHDNLYWYRRVMGKEIKFLLHFVKESKQDESGMPNNRFLAERTGGTYSTLKVQPAELEDSGVYFCASSRTGIAEAFFGQGTRLTVV.

This clonotype showed up just once. This sequence joins TRBV4-1 and TRBJ2-6; the match to TRBD1 covers 8 bases. The CDR3 consists of 19 residues. V dropped 2 bases and J dropped 1; count of bases not matched to a gene: 10. CDR1 is MGHRA, CDR2 YSYEKL, per germline. The CDR3 DNA reads as TGCGCCAGCAGCCAAAAGGGACAGGTGACTTTATCTGGGGCCAACGTCCTGACTTTC. Translating it yields CASSQKGQVTLSGANVLTF.

This chain links TRBV9 with TRBJ1-2; D not resolved. Germline CDR1 reads SGDLS; CDR2 reads YYNGEE. CDR3 length equals 13 residues. V shed 2 bases and J shed 1 base, with 6 bases lying between them. CDR3 protein: CASSVGDNYGYTF. Here the CDR3 DNA reads TGTGCCAGCAGCGTCGGGGATAACTATGGCTACACCTTC.

This clonotype turned up a few times. The rearrangement joins TRBV6-1 to TRBJ2-1, with D possibly being TRBD1 (5 bases). Trimming cost V 5 bases and J 5 bases, with 16 bases left between them. CDR1 and CDR2 from the germline V gene are MNHNS and SASEGT. The CDR3 extends over 15 amino acids. The CDR3 DNA reads as TGTGCCAGCAGTCCTTCTGAGTACAGGCACAATGAGCAGTTCTTC. This sequence encodes CASSPSEYRHNEQFF.